This T cell receptor beta chain was profiled in a study of T cells expressing NK-cell markers. Each CDR3 protein gets one entry in TCRdb, which reprocessed the 5' RACE reads and gives no DNA. The repertoire table contains about 180,000 distinct CDR3 sequences. The CDR3 has 16 residues. Germline CDR1 is MGHDK and CDR2 is SYGVNS. The chain is built from TRBV25-1 and TRBJ2-7; TCRdb selects TRBD1, and the lack of DNA leaves this call unchecked. The receptor comes from a woman between 18 and 70 years old in good health. Specimen: blood T cells: a sorted CD56 or NKG2C T cell subset, CD4+ or CD8+ T cells, or bulk PBMC T cells (not recorded which). This CDR3 is CASSPGGQMGTYEQYF.